These 17 T cell receptor beta chains came from one sample sequenced in a study of early T cells in non-severe SARS-CoV-2 infection. In TCRdb, the 5' RACE reads were re-called with MiXCR into one record per CDR3 protein. Of over 60,000 distinct CDR3 sequences listed, roughly 9.5% were seen once; the top ten hold 5.9%. The sequenced sample consisted of whole blood. The receptors were sampled from an adult who was a healthcare worker with PCR-confirmed SARS-CoV-2 infection or an uninfected control (not recorded which).

Ten or more counts support this clonotype. The chain employs TRBV4-1 and TRBJ2-7; 9 bases match TRBD2. The CDR3 totals 15 residues. V gave up 4 bases and J gave up 4 bases; unmatched junction bases: 8. CDR1 and CDR2 (germline): MGHRA, YSYEKL. The CDR3 reads CASSLFTSGLYEQYF. The CDR3 DNA is TGCGCCAGCAGCCTCTTCACTAGCGGGCTTTACGAGCAGTACTTC.

V gene TRBV29-1 combines with J gene TRBJ2-3; 8 nucleotides align to TRBD1. The germline gives CDR1 SQVTM, CDR2 ANQGSEA. With V trimmed by 7 bases and J by 2 bases, 5 bases remained unmatched. This CDR3 has 13 residues. CDR3: CSASGGPTDTQYF. The DNA of the CDR3 is TGCAGCGCATCAGGGGGCCCCACAGATACGCAGTATTTT.

This rearrangement joins TRBV6-6 to TRBJ2-7, with D possibly being TRBD1 or TRBD2 (6 bases each). The germline V gene encodes CDR1 MNHNY and CDR2 SVGAGI (reference sequence). Trimming cost V 0 bases and J 7 bases, with 13 bases left between them. This CDR3 has 14 amino acids. The CDR3 DNA sequence: TGTGCCAGCAGTTACTCCGGGGGCGCGGGGGAGCAGTACTTC. Translation: CASSYSGGAGEQYF.

This clonotype has only a few counts. This chain uses TRBV3-1 with TRBJ1-2; D gene ambiguous. V lost 4 bases to trimming and J lost 3 bases, with 9 bases between them. The CDR3 sequence is 13 residues long. Germline CDR1 LGHDT, CDR2 YNNKEL (reference sequence). CDR3 loop: CASSPGIDYGYTF. For the CDR3, the DNA is TGTGCCAGCAGCCCCGGGATAGACTATGGCTACACCTTC.

This clonotype was recorded at least ten times. V and J are TRBV11-2 and TRBJ2-3; 7 bases are shared with TRBD1. V lost 4 bases, J lost 7 bases, and 8 bases stayed unmatched. The germline V gene has CDR1 SGHAT and CDR2 FQNNGV. The CDR3 consists of 14 residues. The CDR3 loop reads CASSSQGDLNTQYF. The CDR3 DNA follows: TGTGCCAGCAGCTCTCAGGGGGACCTAAATACGCAGTATTTT.

A few counts support this clonotype. The rearrangement links TRBV29-1 to TRBJ2-1; tentative D call: TRBD1 (5 bases). Germline-derived CDR1 and CDR2 are SQVTM and ANQGSEA. V was trimmed by 2 bases and J by 0 bases, leaving 11 bases between them. The CDR3 loop spans 15 amino acids. The CDR3 spells CSVELDTHSYNEQFF. The CDR3 DNA follows: TGCAGCGTTGAACTGGACACCCACTCCTACAATGAGCAGTTCTTC.

Many counts were recorded for this clonotype. The CDR3 coding sequence is TGTGCCAGCTCACCATCGCCCCCCTCCCGGGGCTACACCTTC. It codes for CASSPSPPSRGYTF. The genes are TRBV18 and TRBJ1-2; D unclear. The CDR3 spans 14 residues. V lost 2 bases and J 8 bases, leaving 15 bases between the germline ends. Germline V gene sequence: CDR1 KGHSH, CDR2 LQKENI. The complete variable domain, with remaining parts taken from reference TRBV18 and TRBJ1-2, reads NAGVMQNPRHLVRRRGQEARLRCSPMKGHSHVYWYRQLPEEGLKFMVYLQKENIIDESGMPKERFSAEFPKEGPSILRIQQVVRGDSAAYFCASSPSPPSRGYTFGSGTRLTVV.

This clonotype was detected ten times or more. The chain is built from TRBV7-9 and TRBJ2-1, with D possibly TRBD2 on 6 matching bases. Trimming left V 0 bases short and J 1 base short, with 22 bases between. CDR3 length: 20 amino acids. In germline, CDR1 is SEHNR, CDR2 FQNEAQ (reference sequence). The CDR3 region has the DNA TGTGCCAGCAGCTTAGCGCGGAAGCGGGTTGACTCATGGTCCTACAATGAGCAGTTCTTC. Protein product: CASSLARKRVDSWSYNEQFF.

This clonotype has only a few counts. The rearrangement uses TRBV3-1 and TRBJ2-1; D is unresolved. Trimming stripped 0 bases from V and 13 bases from J, with 1 base between. The CDR3 loop spans 9 amino acids. The germline V gene has CDR1 LGHDT and CDR2 YNNKEL (reference sequence). The CDR3: CASSQEQFF. CDR3 DNA sequence: TGTGCCAGCAGCCAAGAACAGTTCTTC.

This clonotype was observed many times. The rearrangement links TRBV29-1 to TRBJ2-1, with D hard to call. V shed 3 bases and J shed 8 bases, with 5 bases lying between them. This CDR3 is built from 10 residues. CDR1 SQVTM and CDR2 ANQGSEA come from the germline V gene. The CDR3 sequence: CSVDGYEQFF. CDR3 nucleotide sequence: TGCAGCGTTGACGGTTATGAGCAGTTCTTC.

The chain combines TRBV7-2 with TRBJ1-3; D perhaps matches TRBD1 (6 bases). The CDR3 has 14 residues. Germline lookup yields CDR1 SGHTA and CDR2 FQGNSA. Deletions cut 5 bases from V and 9 bases from J, with 17 bases between. CDR3 nucleotide sequence: TGTGCCAGCAGCCCCTGGAGGGGGGCAATCACCATATATTTT. Translation: CASSPWRGAITIYF.

Ten or more counts support this clonotype. The V gene is TRBV14, the J gene TRBJ2-1; 10 bases agree with TRBD2. The CDR3 sequence is 18 residues long. V trimming: 1 base; J trimming: 4 bases; junction bases outside the gene matches: 10. CDR1 is SGHDN and CDR2 is FVKESK in the germline V gene. CDR3 sequence: CASSQGLQSGRGYNEQFF. DNA of the CDR3: TGTGCCAGCAGCCAAGGGTTGCAAAGCGGGAGGGGATACAATGAGCAGTTCTTC.

This clonotype was observed a few times. The chain carries TRBV3-1 and TRBJ2-7; 11 nucleotides line up with TRBD2. The V segment lost 4 bases and the J segment 4 bases; nucleotides outside the gene matches: 6. Per germline, CDR1 LGHDT and CDR2 YNNKEL (reference sequence). The CDR3 totals 15 residues. CDR3: CASSPLTSGIYEQYF. Written as DNA, the CDR3 is TGTGCCAGCAGCCCTCTGACTAGCGGGATTTACGAGCAGTACTTC.

CDR3 bases: TGTGCCAGCAGTGAAGCGGGAGGGGATAATGAAAAACTGTTTTTT. Its translation: CASSEAGGDNEKLFF. This rearrangement joins TRBV2 to TRBJ1-4; perhaps TRBD1 as D (5 bases). This CDR3 has 15 residues. In germline, CDR1 is SNHLY, CDR2 FYNNEI. The V end lost 0 bases, the J end lost 4 bases, and 9 bases lay between the germline ends.

There are many counts of this clonotype. The J gene is TRBJ2-1, the V gene TRBV4-2, with a weak D call TRBD2 (7 bases). The CDR3 spans 22 residues. Germline V CDR1 and CDR2: LGHNA, YNFKEQ. The germline V and J ends were trimmed by 0 bases and 7 bases, with 34 bases remaining between them. In DNA, the CDR3 is TGTGCCAGCAGCCAAGATCGTAGGGGACTATTGCGGAACCAAAGGGGGATTAATGAGCAGTTCTTC. It translates to CASSQDRRGLLRNQRGINEQFF.

The table lists this clonotype with many counts. The J gene is TRBJ2-1, the V gene TRBV25-1; 13 bases match TRBD2. Germline-derived CDR1 and CDR2 are MGHDK and SYGVNS. Trimming removed 5 bases from V and 6 bases from J; junction bases left unmatched: 7. The CDR3 totals 16 residues. The CDR3 region is CASSNPGLAGANEQFF. In DNA form, the CDR3 reads TGTGCCAGCAGTAATCCAGGACTAGCGGGAGCCAATGAGCAGTTCTTC. Filled out from reference TRBV25-1 and TRBJ2-1, the complete variable domain reads EADIYQTPRYLVIGTGKKITLECSQTMGHDKMYWYQQDPGMELHLIHYSYGVNSTEKGDLSSESTVSRIRTEHFPLTLESARPSHTSQYLCASSNPGLAGANEQFFGPGTRLTVL.

J is TRBJ2-1 and V is TRBV29-1, with unresolved D. Germline CDR1 reads SQVTM; CDR2 reads ANQGSEA. Trimming removed 7 bases at V and 7 bases at J, with 11 bases between. The CDR3 sequence is 11 residues long. In nucleotides, the CDR3 is TGCAGCGGCCATTCTGGGAATGAGCAGTTCTTC. The encoded protein is CSGHSGNEQFF.